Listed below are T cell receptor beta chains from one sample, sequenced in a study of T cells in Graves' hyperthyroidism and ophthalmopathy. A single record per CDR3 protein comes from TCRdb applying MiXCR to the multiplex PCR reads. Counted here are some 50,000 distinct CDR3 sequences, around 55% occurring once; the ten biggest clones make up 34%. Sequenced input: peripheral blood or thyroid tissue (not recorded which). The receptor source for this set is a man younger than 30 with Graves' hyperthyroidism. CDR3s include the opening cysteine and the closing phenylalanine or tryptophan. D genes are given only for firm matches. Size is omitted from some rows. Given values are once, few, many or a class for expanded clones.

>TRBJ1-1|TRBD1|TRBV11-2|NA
TGTGCCAGCAGCGTTCGGGACAGGGATGCCACTGAAGCTTTCTTT
CASSVRDRDATEAFF
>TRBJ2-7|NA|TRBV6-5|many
TGTGCCAGCAGTCCAAACCCGGGTAGGGGGTCCTACGAGCAGTACTTC
CASSPNPGRGSYEQYF
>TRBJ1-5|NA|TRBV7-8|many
TGTGCCAGCAGCTTAGATGGCGGCGGCGGGCATAGCAATCAGCCCCAGCATTTT
CASSLDGGGGHSNQPQHF
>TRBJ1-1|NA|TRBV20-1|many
TGCAGTGCTAGAGAAAAGCCGGGGGCGTACACTGAAGCTTTCTTT
CSAREKPGAYTEAFF
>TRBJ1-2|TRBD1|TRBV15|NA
TGTGCCACCAGCTTTGTACAGGGGGACGGCTACACCTTC
CATSFVQGDGYTF
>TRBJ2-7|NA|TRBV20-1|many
TGCAGTGCTAGTGGGGGACCCGGACGCCAGTCCTACGAGCAGTACTTC
CSASGGPGRQSYEQYF
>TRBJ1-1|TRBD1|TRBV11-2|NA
TGTGCCAGCAGCGCCGGGACAGGCATGAACACTGAAGCTTTCTTT
CASSAGTGMNTEAFF
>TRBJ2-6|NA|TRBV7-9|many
TGTGCCAGCAGCCCGCACCCCGTATCCCTCTGGCGCGTAGGGGGGGCTGGGGCCAACGTCCTGACTTTC
CASSPHPVSLWRVGGAGANVLTF
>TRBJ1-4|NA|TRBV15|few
TGTGCCACCAGCAGAGATGGGGACACTAATGAAAAACTGTTTTTT
CATSRDGDTNEKLFF
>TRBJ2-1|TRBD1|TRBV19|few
TGTGCCACCAATCCCGACAGGGGGAATCTGGATGAGCAGTTCTTC
CATNPDRGNLDEQFF
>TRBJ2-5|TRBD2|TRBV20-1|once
TGCAGCCTCGGGGGGGGCCCGTACCAAGAGACCCAGTACTTC
CSLGGGPYQETQYF
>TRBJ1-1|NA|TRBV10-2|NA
TGCGCCAGCAGTCCATTGGAAGAGGATGAAGCTTTCTTT
CASSPLEEDEAFF
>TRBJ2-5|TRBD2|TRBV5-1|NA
TGCGCCAGCAGCGGGGGACTAGCGGGAGTGGAAGGAGAGACCCAGTACTTC
CASSGGLAGVEGETQYF
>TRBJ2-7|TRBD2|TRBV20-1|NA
TGCAGTGCCAAGGGACTAGCGGGAGGGACCTACGAGCAGTACTTC
CSAKGLAGGTYEQYF
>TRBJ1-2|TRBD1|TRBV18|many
TGTGCCAGCTCACCACCGGCAGGGGGCGGCTACACCTTC
CASSPPAGGGYTF
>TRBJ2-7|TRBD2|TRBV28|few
TGTGCCAGCAGGCCTACTAGCGGGGGGGCTCAGAGCTCCTACGAGCAGTACTTC
CASRPTSGGAQSSYEQYF
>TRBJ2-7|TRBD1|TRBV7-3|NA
TGTGCCAGTCCCACTCCCGGGACAGGGTCCGAGCAGTACTTC
CASPTPGTGSEQYF
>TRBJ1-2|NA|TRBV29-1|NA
TGCAGCGTCGAGGAGGACACTAATGGCTACACCTTC
CSVEEDTNGYTF
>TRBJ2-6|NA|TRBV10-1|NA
TGCGCCACCGGGGACTCTGGGGCCAACGTCCTGACTTTC
CATGDSGANVLTF
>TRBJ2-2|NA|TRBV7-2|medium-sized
TGTGCCAGCAGTCCCCTGATCACCGGGGAGCTGTTTTTT
CASSPLITGELFF
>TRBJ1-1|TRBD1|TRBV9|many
TGTGCCAGCAGCGGTCGACAGGGCGCTTTCTTT
CASSGRQGAFF
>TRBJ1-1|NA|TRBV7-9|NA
TGTGCCAGCAGCTTAGCAGGAGGTGAAGCTTTCTTT
CASSLAGGEAFF
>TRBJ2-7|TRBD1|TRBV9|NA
TGTGCCAGCAGCGTAAGTATACAGGGGAAGGATGAGCAGTACTTC
CASSVSIQGKDEQYF
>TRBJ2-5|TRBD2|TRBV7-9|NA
TGTGCCAGCAGCCGGACTAGCGGGGGTGGGGAGACCCAGTACTTC
CASSRTSGGGETQYF
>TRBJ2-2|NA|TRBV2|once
TGTGCCAGCAGTTGGACGCTTAACACCGGGGAGCTGTTTTTT
CASSWTLNTGELFF